This TCR beta chain was sequenced in a study of OX40 agonist ivuxolimab in advanced cancers. On this clone: No antigen is known for it.

TCRdb's copy holds only in-frame clones and misses some; the assay was immunoSEQ multiplex PCR. The sample carries 45,000 to 50,000 clones, approximately 91% recorded once. Findings and caveats of the study: Among the lowest levels of clonal expansion were found in partial responders at 0.1-3.0 mg/kg.

The V end was cut by 5 bases, the J end by 4 bases, with 17 bases between. There are 14 residues in the CDR3. CDR1 is SQVTM, CDR2 ANQGSEA, per germline. This material consisted of CD4+ or CD8+ T cells sorted from blood, taken in a trial of the OX40 agonist ivuxolimab. The V call is TRBV29-1, the J call TRBJ2-5, with D possibly TRBD2 on 5 matching bases. This receptor was identified in an adult with an advanced solid tumor such as melanoma, head and neck, liver or kidney cancer. CDR3 coding DNA: TGCAGCGTTAGTTCCGGGATGGGCGGAGAGACCCAGTACTTC. Amino acids: CSVSSGMGGETQYF.